The TCR beta chain under discussion was sequenced for a study of cytomegalovirus exposure and HLA in healthy donors. Findings and caveats of the study: The study designated fewer than 200 TCR beta chains cytomegalovirus-associated. Links to common viral pathogens appeared, in a later analysis, for several of the most significant clusters. Cytomegalovirus status was reportedly diagnosed by the classifier with high specificity and sensitivity. Later work found that TCR association rates differed between HLA loci; DRB1 had the most and HLA-C the fewest.

J lost 9 bases, V lost 4 bases, and 5 bases had no gene match. The germline V gene encodes CDR1 MDHEN and CDR2 SYDVKM. This CDR3 is built from 14 residues. This clone turned up a few times. Its target is not known. The PCR contained 60 Vbeta and 13 Jbeta primers. Profiling relied on immunoSEQ multiplex PCR, and the TCRdb table lists in-frame clones only, not all of them. The repertoire includes 200,000 to 250,000 clones, approximately 81% of them detected once, and 2.5% to 3% sits in the top ten. The rearrangement links TRBV28 to TRBJ1-6, with 8 bases lining up with TRBD1. The TCR sequence derives from a man under 40 in good health and CMV-seronegative. Material for sequencing was PBMCs. Here the CDR3 reads CASSSDRGGSPLHF. In nucleotides, the CDR3 is TGTGCCAGCAGTTCCGACAGGGGAGGTTCACCCCTCCACTTT. The variable domain in full, completed from reference TRBV28 and TRBJ1-6, reads DVKVTQSSRYLVKRTGEKVFLECVQDMDHENMFWYRQDPGLGLRLIYFSYDVKMKEKGDIPEGYSVSREKKERFSLILESASTNQTSMYLCASSSDRGGSPLHFGNGTRLTVT.